These 24 T cell receptor beta chains were sequenced from one sample in a study of blood T cell repertoires in COVID-19. Measured with immunoSEQ multiplex PCR; TCRdb has only the in-frame clones, and not every one. Of 150,000 to 200,000 clones listed, approximately 81% are singletons. The sequenced sample was peripheral blood. These receptors originate from a woman in her seventies with COVID-19, enrolled during active disease.

The chain employs TRBV28 and TRBJ1-2; weak D call: TRBD1 (5 bases). Looked up from germline, CDR1 is MDHEN and CDR2 is SYDVKM. CDR3 length equals 14 residues. With 4 bases removed from V and 6 bases from J, the gap between germline ends came to 15 bases. Written as DNA, the CDR3 is TGTGCCAGCAGTTCGCGGGGGGGGATCAATGGCTACACCTTC. This codes for CASSSRGGINGYTF.

V is TRBV10-3 and J is TRBJ2-2, with D perhaps TRBD2 (5 bases). The CDR3 runs 16 residues. The germline V gene has CDR1 ENHRY and CDR2 SYGVKD. The germline V and J ends were trimmed by 6 bases and 0 bases, with 14 bases remaining between them. CDR3 nucleotide sequence: TGTGCCATCAGACCTAGCTACGAGACGAACACCGGGGAGCTGTTTTTT. Its protein product is CAIRPSYETNTGELFF.

V is TRBV3-1 (or the pseudogene TRBV3-2) and J is TRBJ1-1, with D perhaps matching TRBD1 (6 bases). The CDR3 is 15 amino acids. From germline, CDR1 is LGHDT and CDR2 YNNKEL (reference sequence). Trimming took 3 bases from V and 7 from J, leaving 18 bases between them. The CDR3 nucleotides read TGTGCCAGCAGCCAGTCCCGGGACATAGTCGTTGAAGCTTTCTTT. Translating gives CASSQSRDIVVEAFF.

The rearrangement joins TRBV5-8 to TRBJ2-3; no clear D. V lost 0 bases and J 4 bases, leaving 15 bases between the germline ends. Germline-derived CDR1 and CDR2 are SGHTS and YDEGEE. CDR3 length: 16 residues. The CDR3 nucleotides read TGTGCCAGCAGCTTGGTTTTAGCAAGAGGCGCAGATACGCAGTATTTT. Translated, it gives CASSLVLARGADTQYF.

This clone was seen a few times. The rearrangement links TRBV27 to TRBJ2-2; tentative D call: TRBD1 (5 bases). The CDR3 has 16 amino acids. The V gene lost 3 bases and the J gene lost 6 bases, with 17 bases spanning the gap. Germline V gives CDR1 MNHEY, CDR2 SMNVEV (reference sequence). The CDR3 DNA reads TGTGCCAGCAGTTTCCGCCCGACAGCCTACGCCGGGGAGCTGTTTTTT. Translated: CASSFRPTAYAGELFF.

The CDR3 bases are TGTGCCAGCAGTTTTCAGGGGGCGGACAATGAGCAGTTCTTC. This translates into CASSFQGADNEQFF. The chain employs TRBV28 and TRBJ2-1; 8 bases line up with TRBD1. Germline trimming cut 3 bases from V and 5 bases from J; bases unmatched to any gene: 3. There are 14 residues in the CDR3. Germline lookup yields CDR1 MDHEN and CDR2 SYDVKM.

A few counts support this clone. The chain employs TRBV30 and TRBJ1-1, with D tentatively TRBD1 (6 bases). Between the trimmed V and J ends, which lost 8 bases and 0 bases, there was a span of 16 bases. Germline CDR1 GTSNPN, CDR2 SVGIG (reference sequence). The CDR3 is made up of 14 amino acids. The chain's CDR3 is CALTGTNMNTEAFF. For the CDR3, the DNA is TGTGCCCTTACAGGGACCAACATGAACACTGAAGCTTTCTTT.

V and J are TRBV7-2 and TRBJ1-1; D might be TRBD1 (6 bases). The germline V gene encodes CDR1 SGHTA and CDR2 FQGNSA. This CDR3 spans 14 amino acids. Trimming removed 1 base at V and 7 bases at J, with 13 bases between. CDR3 protein: CASSLELGQSEAFF. CDR3 DNA: TGTGCCAGCAGCTTAGAATTAGGACAGAGTGAAGCTTTCTTT.

The chain uses TRBV6-2 or TRBV6-3 and TRBJ1-5; D possibly corresponds to TRBD1 (6 bases). From germline, CDR1 is MNHEY and CDR2 SVGEGT. The CDR3 is 18 amino acids. Trimming stripped 4 bases from V and 6 bases from J, with 25 bases between. The CDR3 DNA reads TGTGCCAGCAGTTGGGGGACACAGTATTCAGGGCAGCGTCAGCCCCAGCATTTT. It encodes CASSWGTQYSGQRQPQHF.

The chain links TRBV5-1 to TRBJ1-1, with a possible D match to TRBD1 (5 bases). With 1 base removed from V and 5 bases from J, the gap between germline ends came to 18 bases. The CDR3 is 16 amino acids. Germline CDR1 reads SGHRS; CDR2 reads YFSETQ. The CDR3 protein is CASSLNEHRTSTEAFF. The CDR3 DNA reads TGCGCCAGCAGCTTGAACGAACACAGGACGAGTACTGAAGCTTTCTTT.

This clone was observed a handful of times. This chain links TRBV5-6 with TRBJ1-6, with TRBD1 as a possible D gene (5 bases). Germline V gene lookup returns CDR1 SGHDT and CDR2 YYEEEE. The CDR3 has 15 residues. Trimming took 0 bases from V and 5 from J, leaving 9 bases between them. CDR3 amino acids: CASSLEWGDNSPLHF. CDR3 DNA: TGTGCCAGCAGCTTGGAGTGGGGCGATAATTCACCCCTCCACTTT. The entire variable domain, with the rest obtained from reference TRBV5-6 and TRBJ1-6, is as follows: DAGVTQSPTHLIKTRGQQVTLRCSPKSGHDTVSWYQQALGQGPQFIFQYYEEEERQRGNFPDRFSGHQFPNYSSELNVNALLLGDSALYLCASSLEWGDNSPLHFGNGTRLTVT.

J is TRBJ2-1 and V is TRBV11-2; 12 bases match TRBD2. CDR1 is SGHAT, CDR2 FQNNGV, per germline. The CDR3 is 15 residues long. V lost 5 bases and J lost 4; bases outside the gene matches: 3. The CDR3 here is CASSTTSGGYNEQFF. The CDR3 bases are TGTGCCAGCAGCACAACTAGCGGGGGGTACAATGAGCAGTTCTTC.

This chain joins TRBV7-3 and TRBJ1-1; D call uncertain. Germline CDR1 is SGHTA and CDR2 is FQGTGA. V lost 1 base, J lost 8 bases, and 17 bases lay in between. The CDR3 sequence is 15 residues long. Here the CDR3 reads CASSLMSYPREEAFF. The CDR3 DNA reads as TGTGCCAGCAGCTTAATGTCCTATCCACGGGAGGAAGCTTTCTTT.

V usage is TRBV6-6 and J usage is TRBJ1-1, with D possibly TRBD1 on 6 matching bases. Trimming took 7 bases from V and 1 from J, leaving 13 bases between them. CDR1 and CDR2 from the germline V gene are MNHNY and SVGAGI (reference sequence). The CDR3 has 14 amino acids. CDR3 nucleotides: TGTGCCAGCACCTCCGGACAGCCGAACACTGAAGCTTTCTTT. This encodes CASTSGQPNTEAFF.

The chain joins TRBV30 to TRBJ2-5, with 7 nucleotides matching TRBD2. The V gene end was trimmed by 4 bases and the J gene end by 3 bases; junction bases not matched to a gene: 5. Germline V lookup: CDR1 GTSNPN, CDR2 SVGIG (reference sequence). The CDR3 is 13 residues long. The CDR3 sequence is CAWMSLAEETQYF. DNA of the CDR3: TGTGCCTGGATGTCCCTAGCGGAAGAGACCCAGTACTTC.

The rearrangement links TRBV6-1 to TRBJ2-3, with a possible D match to TRBD2 (7 bases). Trimming stripped 2 bases from V and 9 bases from J, with 9 bases between. CDR3 length: 12 residues. Germline CDR1 reads MNHNS; CDR2 reads SASEGT. CDR3 loop: CASSESGGTQYF. The CDR3, as DNA: TGTGCCAGCAGTGAATCGGGGGGCACGCAGTATTTT.

V is TRBV20-1 and J is TRBJ2-7; maybe TRBD2 (6 bases). V lost 3 bases and J 0 bases, leaving 15 bases between the germline ends. The CDR3 sequence is 15 residues long. CDR1 is DFQATT, CDR2 SNEGSKA, per germline (reference sequence). The chain's CDR3 is CSASTVREISYEQYF. The CDR3 nucleotides are TGCAGTGCTAGTACCGTCCGGGAGATCTCCTACGAGCAGTACTTC.

This chain connects TRBV18 to TRBJ1-6; tentatively, D is TRBD1 (5 bases). CDR1 and CDR2 from the germline V gene are KGHSH and LQKENI. CDR3 length: 17 amino acids. Trimming cost V 6 bases and J 0 bases, with 15 bases left between them. The CDR3 sequence is CASSPTAPGSYNSPLHF. For the CDR3, the DNA is TGTGCCAGCTCTCCGACAGCTCCGGGCTCCTATAATTCACCCCTCCACTTT.

The rearrangement uses TRBV19 and TRBJ1-5, with 8 bases lining up with TRBD1. Germline V CDR1 and CDR2: LNHDA, SQIVND (reference sequence). The J segment lost 0 bases and the V segment lost 7 bases, leaving 11 bases of the junction unmatched. The CDR3 totals 17 residues. The CDR3 DNA reads TGTGCCAGTACCCCCCCAGACAGGGGATATAGCAATCAGCCCCAGCATTTT. Translated, it gives CASTPPDRGYSNQPQHF.

The chain employs TRBV15 and TRBJ2-5, with 12 bases lining up with TRBD2. V lost 1 base to trimming and J lost 4 bases; unmatched junction nucleotides: 7. CDR1 and CDR2 from the germline V gene are LNHNV and YYDKDF (reference sequence). This CDR3 contains 17 residues. The CDR3 coding sequence is TGTGCCACCAGCAGAGGGGACCTAGCGGGGGGGCTAGAGACCCAGTACTTC. Translating gives CATSRGDLAGGLETQYF.

The count of this clone is one. The chain links TRBV4-2 to TRBJ2-3, with D possibly being TRBD2 (6 bases). This CDR3 has 15 residues. Trimming stripped 1 base from V and 4 bases from J, with 12 bases between. Germline V gene sequence: CDR1 LGHNA, CDR2 YNFKEQ. CDR3 protein: CASSQGGERADTQYF. DNA for the CDR3: TGTGCCAGCAGCCAAGGAGGCGAGCGGGCAGATACGCAGTATTTT.

The chain combines TRBV10-2 with TRBJ2-1, with no clear D. The CDR3 is 14 residues long. V was pared by 7 bases and J by 5 bases, with 15 bases between. CDR1 WSHSY and CDR2 SAAADI come from the germline V gene. In DNA, the CDR3 is TGCGCCAGCACCCCGGCAGGTCGGCACAATGAGCAGTTCTTC. This encodes CASTPAGRHNEQFF.

This chain uses TRBV5-4 with TRBJ1-2, with D possibly matching TRBD1 (5 bases). The CDR3 has 12 residues. Germline V gene lookup returns CDR1 SGHNT and CDR2 YYREEE (reference sequence). Deletions cut 9 bases from V and 4 bases from J, with 13 bases between. The CDR3: CATGGAAYGYTF. CDR3 DNA sequence: TGTGCCACCGGAGGGGCCGCCTATGGCTACACCTTC.

V gene TRBV2 combines with J gene TRBJ2-5; D gene uncertain. Germline loops: CDR1 SNHLY, CDR2 FYNNEI. With 8 bases removed from V and 0 bases from J, the gap between germline ends came to 7 bases. The CDR3 sequence is 12 residues long. The CDR3 DNA is TGTGCCAGCCACAGTAACCAAGAGACCCAGTACTTC. Translation gives CASHSNQETQYF.